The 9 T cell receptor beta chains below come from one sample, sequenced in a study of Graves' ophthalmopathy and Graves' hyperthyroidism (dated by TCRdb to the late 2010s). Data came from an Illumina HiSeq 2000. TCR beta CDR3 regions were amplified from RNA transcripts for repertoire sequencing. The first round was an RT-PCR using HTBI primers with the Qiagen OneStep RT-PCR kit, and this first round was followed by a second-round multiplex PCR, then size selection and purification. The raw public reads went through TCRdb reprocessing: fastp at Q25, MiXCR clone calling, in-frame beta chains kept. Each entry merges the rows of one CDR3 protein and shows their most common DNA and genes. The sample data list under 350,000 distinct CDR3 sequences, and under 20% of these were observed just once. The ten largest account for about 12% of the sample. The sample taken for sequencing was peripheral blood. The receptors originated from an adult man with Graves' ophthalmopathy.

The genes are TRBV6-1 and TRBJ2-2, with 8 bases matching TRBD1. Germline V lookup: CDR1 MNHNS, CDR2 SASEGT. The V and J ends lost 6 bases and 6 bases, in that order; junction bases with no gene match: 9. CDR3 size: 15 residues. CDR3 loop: CASSDGQGHAGELFF. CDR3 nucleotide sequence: TGTGCCAGCAGCGATGGACAGGGACATGCCGGGGAGCTGTTTTTT.

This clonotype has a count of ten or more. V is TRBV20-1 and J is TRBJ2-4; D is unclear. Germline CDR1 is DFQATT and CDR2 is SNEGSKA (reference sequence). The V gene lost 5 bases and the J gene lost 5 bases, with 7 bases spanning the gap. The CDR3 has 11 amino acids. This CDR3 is CSASLENIQYF. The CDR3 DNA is TGCAGTGCTTCTCTAGAAAACATTCAGTACTTC.

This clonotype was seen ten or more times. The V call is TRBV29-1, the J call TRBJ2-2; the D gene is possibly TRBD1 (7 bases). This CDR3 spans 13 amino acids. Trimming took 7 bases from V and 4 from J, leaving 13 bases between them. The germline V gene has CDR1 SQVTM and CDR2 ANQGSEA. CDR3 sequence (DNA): TGCAGCGCAAACAGGGGAGGCACCGGGGAGCTGTTTTTT. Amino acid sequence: CSANRGGTGELFF.

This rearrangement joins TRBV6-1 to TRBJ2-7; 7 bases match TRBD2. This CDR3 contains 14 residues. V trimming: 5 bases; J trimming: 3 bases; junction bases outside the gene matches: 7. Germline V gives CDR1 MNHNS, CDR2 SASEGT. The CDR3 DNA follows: TGTGCCAGCAGTCCCGGGACTACCCACTACGAGCAGTACTTC. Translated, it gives CASSPGTTHYEQYF.

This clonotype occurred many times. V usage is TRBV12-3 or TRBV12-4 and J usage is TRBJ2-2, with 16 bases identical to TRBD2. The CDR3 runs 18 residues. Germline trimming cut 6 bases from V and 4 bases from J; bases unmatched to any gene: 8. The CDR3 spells CASRSPGLAGGGTGELFF. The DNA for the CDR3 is TGTGCCAGCAGGTCGCCGGGACTAGCGGGAGGGGGCACCGGGGAGCTGTTTTTT.

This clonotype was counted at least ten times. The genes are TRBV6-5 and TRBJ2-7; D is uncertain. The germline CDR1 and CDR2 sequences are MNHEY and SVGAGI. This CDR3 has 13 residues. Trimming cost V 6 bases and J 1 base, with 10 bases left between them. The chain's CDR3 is CASSPRSSYEQYF. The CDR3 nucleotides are TGTGCCAGCAGCCCCCGGTCTTCCTACGAGCAGTACTTC.

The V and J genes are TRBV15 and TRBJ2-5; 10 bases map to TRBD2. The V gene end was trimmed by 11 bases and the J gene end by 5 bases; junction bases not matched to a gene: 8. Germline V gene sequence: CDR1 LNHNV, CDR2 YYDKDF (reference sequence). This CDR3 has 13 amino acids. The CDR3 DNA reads TGTGCCCCCACCTTAGCGGGAGGCGAGACCCAGTACTTC. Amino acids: CAPTLAGGETQYF.

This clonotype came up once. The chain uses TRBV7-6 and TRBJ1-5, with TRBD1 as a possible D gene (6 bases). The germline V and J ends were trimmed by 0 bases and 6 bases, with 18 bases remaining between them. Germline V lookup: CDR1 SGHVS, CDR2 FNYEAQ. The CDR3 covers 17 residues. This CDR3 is CASSLAFSDSPAQPQHF. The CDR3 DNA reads TGTGCCAGCAGCTTAGCGTTTTCGGACAGTCCAGCTCAGCCCCAGCATTTT.

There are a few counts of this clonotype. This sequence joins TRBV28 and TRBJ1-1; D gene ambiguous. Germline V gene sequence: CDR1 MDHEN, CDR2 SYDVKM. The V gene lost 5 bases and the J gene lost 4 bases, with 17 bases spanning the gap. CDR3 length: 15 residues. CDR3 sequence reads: CASSDLPGLGTEAFF. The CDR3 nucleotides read TGTGCCAGCAGTGACCTACCAGGTTTGGGCACTGAAGCTTTCTTT.